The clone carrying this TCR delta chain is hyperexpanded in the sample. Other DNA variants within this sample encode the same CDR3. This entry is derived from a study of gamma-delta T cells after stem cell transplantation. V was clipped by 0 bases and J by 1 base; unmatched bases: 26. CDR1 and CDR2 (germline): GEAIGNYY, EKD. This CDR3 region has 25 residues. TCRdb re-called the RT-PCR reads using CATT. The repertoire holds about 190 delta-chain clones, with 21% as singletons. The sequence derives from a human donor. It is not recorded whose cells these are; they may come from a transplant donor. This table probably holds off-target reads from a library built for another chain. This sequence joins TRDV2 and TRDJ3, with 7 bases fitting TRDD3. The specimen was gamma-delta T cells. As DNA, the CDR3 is TGTGCCTGTGACACCGTGAGTGGATGGGGGACCCCGCTTCGTTTATCGTCCTGGGACACCCGACAGATGTTTTTC. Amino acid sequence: CACDTVSGWGTPLRLSSWDTRQMFF.